The entry below gives a single T cell receptor (beta chain) sequence along with its context. As yet, its antigen is unknown. The data were taken from a study of CD8+ T cells in alopecia areata. Study results and caveats: A large proportion of expanded lesional clones were detected persisting in scalp and blood during tofacitinib. Clonality in lesional scalp, especially alopecia totalis/universalis, exceeded that of normal scalp.

RNA extraction and reverse transcription yielded cDNA as sequencing template. Some clones are missing from TCRdb's copy, which holds only in-frame ones; the method was immunoSEQ multiplex PCR. The sample includes 200,000 to 250,000 clones, about 64% seen only once; the top ten take 4% to 5%. As to treatment: oral pan-JAK inhibitor, 5-10 mg twice daily. Both peripheral blood and punch biopsies of lesional scalp skin were obtained from patients who had alopecia areata. Sorting separated CD4+ and CD8+ T cells out of PBMCs. The clonotype was recovered from a human donor with alopecia areata. Material: CD4+ T cells sorted from blood, obtained at week 4, from a patient treated with tofacitinib.

Here the CDR3 DNA reads TGTGCCAGCTCCCTCCGGGACACAGATACGCAGTATTTT. Translation: CASSLRDTDTQYF. The genes are TRBV18 and TRBJ2-3, with a possible D match to TRBD2 (5 bases). The CDR3 has 13 residues. Germline CDR1 is KGHSH and CDR2 is LQKENI. Trimming took 6 bases from V and 2 from J, leaving 9 bases between them.